This T cell receptor (beta chain) was sequenced in a study of T cells after yellow fever vaccination. This clonotype showed up just a few times. The antigen remains undetermined. They built TCR cDNA with 5'RACE template switching, a step that put in a universal primer site and UMIs. TCRdb re-called the 5' RACE reads with MiXCR, one entry per CDR3 protein. The sample lists roughly 350,000 distinct CDR3 sequences, approximately 4% occurring once. Study findings and constraints: Booster sampling recovered most clones from primary vaccination (nearly 98% CD4, around 90% CD8). The study found a weaker secondary response that peaked faster, day 5 versus 15. The CD4 and CD8 compartments had a small share of their clonotypes in common.

The sample was PBMCs, taken 5 days after the yellow fever booster vaccination. The clonotype comes from a man aged 18-30 years who received the YFV17D yellow fever vaccine.

CDR3 amino acids: CASSQVPLRDTIYF. CDR3 coding DNA: TGCGCCAGCAGCCAAGTCCCCCTCCGAGACACCATATATTTT. The chain employs TRBV4-1 and TRBJ1-3, with unresolved D. Germline CDR1 and CDR2: MGHRA and YSYEKL. The V end lost 1 base, the J end lost 8 bases, and 12 bases lay between the germline ends. The CDR3 contains 14 residues.